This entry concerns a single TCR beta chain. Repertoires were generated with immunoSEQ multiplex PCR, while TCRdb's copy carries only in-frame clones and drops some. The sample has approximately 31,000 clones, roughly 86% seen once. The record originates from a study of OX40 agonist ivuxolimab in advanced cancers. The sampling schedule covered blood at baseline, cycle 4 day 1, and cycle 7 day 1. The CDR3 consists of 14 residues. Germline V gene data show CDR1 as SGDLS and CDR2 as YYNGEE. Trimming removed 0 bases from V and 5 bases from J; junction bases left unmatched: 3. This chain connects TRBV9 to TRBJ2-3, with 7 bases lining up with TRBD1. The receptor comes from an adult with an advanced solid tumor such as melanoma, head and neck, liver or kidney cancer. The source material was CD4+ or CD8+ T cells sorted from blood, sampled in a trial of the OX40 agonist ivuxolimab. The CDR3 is CASSVEGQRDTQYF. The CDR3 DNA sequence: TGTGCCAGCAGCGTAGAGGGACAGAGAGATACGCAGTATTTT.